This T cell receptor beta chain was sequenced in a study of T cell responses to AZD1222 COVID-19 vaccine. V lost 5 bases, J lost 5 bases, and 10 bases stayed unmatched. Germline V gives CDR1 MDHEN, CDR2 SYDVKM. CDR3 size: 15 residues. Regarding the study as a whole: Among the donors, most were white British and more were female, and clonal diversity was possibly underestimated. Unmutated variant regions reportedly attract nearly half of all spike-specific TCRs.

Assay used: immunoSEQ multiplex PCR; TCRdb lists only in-frame clones, some missing. Among around 29,000 clones, over 90% were seen once, and the ten largest hold roughly 7.3%. Note on this clone: Its target is not known.

The input for sequencing was peripheral blood, taken on day 0 of AZD1222 vaccination. This clonotype was sampled from an adult in good health. J is TRBJ1-2 and V is TRBV28, with 8 positions matching TRBD1. Here the CDR3 DNA reads TGTGCCAGCAGTCCTGTTGACAGGGGTAGTTATGGCTACACCTTC. Translating gives CASSPVDRGSYGYTF.